The rows below give T cell receptor beta chains drawn from one sample of a study of early T cells in non-severe SARS-CoV-2 infection. TCRdb reprocessed the 5' RACE reads with MiXCR, giving one entry per CDR3 protein. Among 50,000 to 65,000 distinct CDR3 sequences, around 19% were seen once, and the ten largest hold roughly 9%. The starting material was whole blood, obtained at baseline. Source of these receptors: an adult who was a healthcare worker with PCR-confirmed SARS-CoV-2 infection or an uninfected control (not recorded which). Each CDR3 is given with its conserved first and last residue. D genes are given only for firm matches. Only part of the rows carry a size: once, few, many, or a class if the clone is expanded.

V gene	D gene	J gene	clone size	CDR3 protein	CDR3 DNA
TRBV14	TRBD1	TRBJ1-4	.	CASSQWDRINEKLFF	TGTGCCAGCAGCCAATGGGACAGGATTAATGAAAAACTGTTTTTT
TRBV12-3/TRBV12-4	TRBD1	TRBJ2-2	few	CASSPGTGHGELFF	TGTGCCAGCAGCCCCGGGACAGGGCACGGGGAGCTGTTTTTT
TRBV19	TRBD1	TRBJ2-2	.	CAVSIRTGTTGELFF	TGTGCCGTTTCGATTCGGACAGGGACAACCGGGGAGCTGTTTTTT
TRBV5-6	TRBD1	TRBJ2-1	few	CASSLGTGEQFF	TGTGCCAGCAGCTTGGGGACAGGTGAGCAGTTCTTC
TRBV6-6	.	TRBJ1-5	.	CASSDSPGKRNQPQHF	TGTGCCAGCAGTGACTCCCCAGGGAAACGCAATCAGCCCCAGCATTTT
TRBV18	.	TRBJ2-7	few	CASSPSRDSEQYF	TGTGCCAGCTCACCTTCCCGGGATTCCGAGCAGTACTTC
TRBV7-6	.	TRBJ2-2	.	CASSSGTVNTGELFF	TGTGCCAGCAGCTCTGGGACCGTGAACACCGGGGAGCTGTTTTTT
TRBV9	.	TRBJ1-2	once	CASNSNYGYTF	TGTGCCAGCAACTCTAACTATGGCTACACCTTC
TRBV10-1	TRBD2	TRBJ2-3	.	CASSEDRTSGTSTDTQYF	TGCGCCAGCAGTGAGGATAGGACTAGCGGGACTAGCACAGATACGCAGTATTTT
TRBV20-1	.	TRBJ2-4	few	CSAREENGLAKNIQYF	TGCAGTGCTAGAGAGGAAAACGGACTAGCCAAAAACATTCAGTACTTC
TRBV20-1	.	TRBJ1-1	.	CSAPGGAGRRNTEAFF	TGCAGTGCTCCCGGGGGGGCAGGGAGAAGGAACACTGAAGCTTTCTTT
TRBV5-1	.	TRBJ1-2	.	CASSLGWDSNYGYTF	TGCGCCAGCAGCTTGGGTTGGGATTCCAACTATGGCTACACCTTC
TRBV12-3/TRBV12-4	.	TRBJ2-5	few	CASKAGDSKAQYF	TGTGCCTCCAAGGCAGGGGACTCAAAAGCCCAGTACTTC
TRBV6-1	TRBD2	TRBJ2-2	.	CASRGTKGVAGTGELFF	TGTGCCAGCAGGGGGACTAAGGGTGTAGCGGGCACCGGGGAGCTGTTTTTT
TRBV7-6	TRBD1	TRBJ2-5	many	CASSPTGQGAQETQYF	TGTGCCAGCAGCCCAACGGGACAGGGGGCCCAAGAGACCCAGTACTTC
TRBV29-1	.	TRBJ2-3	.	CSVAGPSTDTQYF	TGCAGCGTTGCGGGACCTAGCACAGATACGCAGTATTTT
TRBV10-2	TRBD2	TRBJ2-7	.	CASSETSGTSGFDEQYF	TGCGCCAGCAGTGAGACCTCCGGGACTAGCGGGTTCGACGAGCAGTACTTC
TRBV6-6	TRBD1	TRBJ1-5	.	CASSYADPGQGRSNQPQHF	TGTGCCAGCAGTTACGCCGACCCGGGACAGGGTAGAAGCAATCAGCCCCAGCATTTT
TRBV7-9	.	TRBJ2-2	few	CASSPRWDSPNTGELFF	TGTGCCAGCAGCCCCCGATGGGATTCCCCGAACACCGGGGAGCTGTTTTTT
TRBV28	TRBD1	TRBJ1-5	.	CASGQGSNQPQHF	TGTGCCAGTGGACAGGGGAGCAATCAGCCCCAGCATTTT
TRBV7-6	.	TRBJ2-2	.	CASSLGGVLYTGELFF	TGTGCCAGCAGCTTAGGGGGAGTTTTGTACACCGGGGAGCTGTTTTTT
TRBV28	.	TRBJ2-4	.	CASSNSLAKNIQYF	TGTGCCAGCAGCAACAGCCTAGCCAAAAACATTCAGTACTTC
TRBV10-3	.	TRBJ2-7	.	CAISGRQVNEQYF	TGTGCCATCAGTGGAAGACAGGTGAACGAGCAGTACTTC
TRBV27	TRBD2	TRBJ2-3	.	CASSPTPLAADTQYF	TGTGCCAGCAGTCCGACCCCACTAGCGGCAGATACGCAGTATTTT
TRBV5-5	.	TRBJ2-1	few	CASSSTFGGEQFF	TGTGCCAGCAGCTCCACTTTTGGGGGTGAGCAGTTCTTC
TRBV5-1	.	TRBJ1-3	.	CASSLQGMVGNTIYF	TGCGCCAGCAGCCTTCAGGGGATGGTTGGAAACACCATATATTTT
TRBV7-2	TRBD2	TRBJ2-5	.	CASSLGLAGPKETQYF	TGTGCCAGCAGCTTAGGGCTAGCGGGCCCCAAAGAGACCCAGTACTTC
TRBV2	.	TRBJ2-5	few	CASSGDLQETQYF	TGTGCCAGCAGTGGGGACTTACAAGAGACCCAGTACTTC
TRBV29-1	.	TRBJ1-2	.	CSVERGTGGYGYTF	TGCAGCGTTGAAAGGGGGACGGGCGGCTATGGCTACACCTTC
TRBV19	.	TRBJ1-2	few	CASRHGQGYTF	TGTGCCAGCCGGCACGGGCAAGGCTACACCTTC
TRBV7-9	TRBD2	TRBJ2-3	once	CASSTYNSGSTDTQYF	TGTGCCAGCAGCACCTATAATAGCGGGAGCACAGATACGCAGTATTTT
TRBV5-5	TRBD2	TRBJ2-3	.	CASSPHGTSGTRDTQYF	TGTGCCAGCAGCCCTCACGGGACTAGCGGAACTAGAGATACGCAGTATTTT
TRBV5-1	.	TRBJ2-5	.	CASSTWTRETQYF	TGCGCCAGCAGCACCTGGACAAGAGAGACCCAGTACTTC
TRBV5-1	.	TRBJ2-5	.	CASSLVGYETQYF	TGCGCCAGCAGCTTGGTTGGTTATGAGACCCAGTACTTC
TRBV3-1	.	TRBJ2-3	few	CASSQSLSLSRQYF	TGTGCCAGCAGCCAATCTCTTAGTTTGTCCCGGCAGTATTTT
TRBV7-8	.	TRBJ1-4	.	CASSSDSLGDLNNEKLFF	TGTGCCAGCAGCTCCGACAGCCTGGGAGACTTGAACAATGAAAAACTGTTTTTT
TRBV20-1	.	TRBJ1-6	few	CSARTESSYNSPLHF	TGCAGTGCTAGAACTGAAAGCTCCTATAATTCACCCCTCCACTTT
TRBV5-5	.	TRBJ1-1	few	CASGLNTEAFF	TGTGCCAGCGGTTTGAACACTGAAGCTTTCTTT
TRBV6-6	.	TRBJ1-5	.	CASRDYSNQPQHF	TGTGCCAGCAGGGATTATAGCAATCAGCCCCAGCATTTT
TRBV12-3/TRBV12-4	.	TRBJ1-1	.	CASSLRNWNTEAFF	TGTGCCAGCAGTTTACGTAACTGGAACACTGAAGCTTTCTTT